The 2 T cell receptor beta chains presented below share a single source sample, sequenced in a study of cytomegalovirus exposure and HLA in healthy donors (dated by TCRdb to about 2017). Libraries came from the immunoSEQ multiplex PCR assay. The multiplex PCR relied on a mix of 60 forward primers for TCR Vbeta segments and 13 reverse primers for TCR Jbeta segments. The source is immuneACCESS, and TCRdb retained only in-frame sequences with V and J called. Part of the clones is not carried over; for the studies checked, unresolved V genes explain less than half of this, and the remainder is unexplained. The table for this sample lists about 59,000 clones. The ten largest clones add up to approximately 5.3% of the sample. Input material: PBMCs. Every receptor here comes from a man aged 25 to 45 in good health and CMV-seropositive.

V usage is TRBV18 and J usage is TRBJ1-2; TRBD1 is a possible D gene (6 bases). The CDR3 loop spans 16 amino acids. V lost 2 bases, J lost 3 bases, and 16 bases lay in between. CDR1 and CDR2 (germline): KGHSH, LQKENI. The chain's CDR3 is CASSPERRTGHYGYTF. CDR3 nucleotides: TGTGCCAGCTCACCAGAAAGAAGAACAGGGCACTATGGCTACACCTTC.

The genes are TRBV11-2 and TRBJ1-5; tentatively, D is TRBD1 (6 bases). From germline, CDR1 is SGHAT and CDR2 FQNNGV. V was shortened by 5 bases and J by 5 bases, with 16 bases between the two germline ends. The CDR3 loop spans 15 amino acids. The CDR3: CASSITGSLHQPQHF. DNA of the CDR3: TGTGCCAGCAGCATAACAGGGTCGCTTCATCAGCCCCAGCATTTT.